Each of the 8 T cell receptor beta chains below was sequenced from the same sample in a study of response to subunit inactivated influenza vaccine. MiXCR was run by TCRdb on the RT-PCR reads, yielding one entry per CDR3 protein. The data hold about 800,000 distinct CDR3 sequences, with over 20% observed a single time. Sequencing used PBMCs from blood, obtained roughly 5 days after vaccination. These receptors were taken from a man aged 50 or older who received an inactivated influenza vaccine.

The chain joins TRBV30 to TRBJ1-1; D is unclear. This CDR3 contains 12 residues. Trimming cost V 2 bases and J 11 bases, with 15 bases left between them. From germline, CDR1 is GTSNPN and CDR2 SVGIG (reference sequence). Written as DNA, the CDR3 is TGTGCCTGGAGTACGCCGCCGGCGGACGCTTTCTTT. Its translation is CAWSTPPADAFF.

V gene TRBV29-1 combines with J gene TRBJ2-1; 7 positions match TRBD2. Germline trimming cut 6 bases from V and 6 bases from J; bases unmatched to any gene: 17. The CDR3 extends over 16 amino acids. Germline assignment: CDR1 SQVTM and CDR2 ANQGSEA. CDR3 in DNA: TGCAGCGTCCAGCGCCTGGTGGGAGGGCCGGGCAATGAGCAGTTCTTC. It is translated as CSVQRLVGGPGNEQFF.

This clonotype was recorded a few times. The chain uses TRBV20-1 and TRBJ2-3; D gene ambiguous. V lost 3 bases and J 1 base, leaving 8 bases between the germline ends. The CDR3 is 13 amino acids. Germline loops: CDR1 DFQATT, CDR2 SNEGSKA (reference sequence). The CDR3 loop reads CSARGSRTDTQYF. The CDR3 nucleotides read TGCAGTGCTAGGGGGTCCCGCACAGATACGCAGTATTTT.

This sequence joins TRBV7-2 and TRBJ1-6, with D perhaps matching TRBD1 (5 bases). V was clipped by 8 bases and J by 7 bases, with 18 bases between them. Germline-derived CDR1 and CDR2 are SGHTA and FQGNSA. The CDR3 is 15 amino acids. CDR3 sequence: CASRMGLAGNSPLHF. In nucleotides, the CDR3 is TGTGCCAGCCGCATGGGCCTTGCAGGGAATTCACCCCTCCACTTT.

CDR3 sequence: CAAALGGSQYTDTQYF. The CDR3 DNA reads as TGTGCCGCCGCCCTTGGCGGGAGTCAGTATACAGATACGCAGTATTTT. The chain is built from TRBV7-9 and TRBJ2-3; 7 nucleotides align to TRBD2. This CDR3 is 16 amino acids long. Germline assignment: CDR1 SEHNR and CDR2 FQNEAQ (reference sequence). Unmatched junction bases numbered 17, after V lost 11 bases and J lost 3 bases. The whole variable domain, filled in from reference TRBV7-9 and TRBJ2-3, reads DTGVSQNPRHKITKRGQNVTFRCDPISEHNRLYWYRQTLGQGPEFLTYFQNEAQLEKSRLLSDRFSAERPKGSFSTLEIQRTEQGDSAMYLCAAALGGSQYTDTQYFGPGTRLTVL.

This CDR3 is CASTNGRDREYNEQFF. The CDR3 nucleotides are TGTGCCAGCACCAATGGGCGGGACAGGGAGTACAATGAGCAGTTCTTC. The V gene is TRBV21-1, the J gene TRBJ2-1; whether TRBD1, the table's D call, matches the DNA was not checked. TRBV21-1 corresponds to a pseudogene. This CDR3 has 16 amino acids.

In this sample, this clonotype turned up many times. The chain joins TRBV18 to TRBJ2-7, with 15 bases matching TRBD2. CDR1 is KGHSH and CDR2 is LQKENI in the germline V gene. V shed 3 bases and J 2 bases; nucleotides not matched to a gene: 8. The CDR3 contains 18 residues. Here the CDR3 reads CASSPPGLAGGQPYEQYF. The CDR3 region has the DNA TGTGCCAGCTCACCGCCGGGACTAGCGGGAGGCCAGCCCTACGAGCAGTACTTC.

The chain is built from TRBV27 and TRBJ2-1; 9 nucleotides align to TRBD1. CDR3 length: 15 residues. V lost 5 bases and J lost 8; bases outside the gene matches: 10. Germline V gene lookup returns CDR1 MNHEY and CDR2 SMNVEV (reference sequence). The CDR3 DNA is TGTGCCAGCAGTCCACAGGGGGCTGAGGTGTATGAGCAGTTCTTC. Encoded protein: CASSPQGAEVYEQFF.